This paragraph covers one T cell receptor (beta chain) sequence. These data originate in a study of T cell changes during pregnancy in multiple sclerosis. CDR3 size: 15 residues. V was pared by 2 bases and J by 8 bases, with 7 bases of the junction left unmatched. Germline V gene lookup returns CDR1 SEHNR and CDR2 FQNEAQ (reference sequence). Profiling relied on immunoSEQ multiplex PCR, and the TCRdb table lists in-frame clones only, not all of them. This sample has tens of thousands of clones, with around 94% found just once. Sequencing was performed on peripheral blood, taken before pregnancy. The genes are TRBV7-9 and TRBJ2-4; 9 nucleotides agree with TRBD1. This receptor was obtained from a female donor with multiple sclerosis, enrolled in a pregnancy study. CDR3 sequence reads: CASSLRTGELDIQYF. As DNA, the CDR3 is TGTGCCAGCAGCTTAAGGACAGGGGAATTGGACATTCAGTACTTC.